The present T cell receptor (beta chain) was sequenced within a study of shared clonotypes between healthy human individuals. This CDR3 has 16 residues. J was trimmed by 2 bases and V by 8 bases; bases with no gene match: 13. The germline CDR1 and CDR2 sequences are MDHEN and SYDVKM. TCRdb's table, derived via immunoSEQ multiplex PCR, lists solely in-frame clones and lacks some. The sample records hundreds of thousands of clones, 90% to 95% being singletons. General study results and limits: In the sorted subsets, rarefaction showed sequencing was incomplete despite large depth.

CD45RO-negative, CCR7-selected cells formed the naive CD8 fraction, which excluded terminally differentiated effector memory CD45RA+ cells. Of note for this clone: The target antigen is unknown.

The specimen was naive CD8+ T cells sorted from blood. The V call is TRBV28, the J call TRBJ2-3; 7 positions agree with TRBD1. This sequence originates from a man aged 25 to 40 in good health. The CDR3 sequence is CASLTIRDSPTDTQYF. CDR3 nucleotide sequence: TGTGCCAGCCTAACAATCCGGGACAGCCCCACAGATACGCAGTATTTT.